This T cell receptor beta chain comes out of a study of blood T cell repertoires in COVID-19. TCRdb keeps only in-frame clones here, not all; method: immunoSEQ multiplex PCR. The table records about 80,000 clones, roughly 85% of them present only once. This CDR3 spans 13 amino acids. V was clipped by 0 bases and J by 10 bases, with 10 bases between them. The V gene's germline CDR1 is LGHDT and CDR2 YNNKEL (reference sequence). The chain couples TRBV3-1 (or the pseudogene TRBV3-2) to TRBJ1-5; D perhaps matches TRBD1 (5 bases). The receptor's source is a woman aged 70-85 years with acute or convalescent COVID-19. Sequences were obtained from peripheral blood. As DNA, the CDR3 is TGTGCCAGCAGCCAAGATGACAGAAGTCCCCAGCATTTT. Protein: CASSQDDRSPQHF.